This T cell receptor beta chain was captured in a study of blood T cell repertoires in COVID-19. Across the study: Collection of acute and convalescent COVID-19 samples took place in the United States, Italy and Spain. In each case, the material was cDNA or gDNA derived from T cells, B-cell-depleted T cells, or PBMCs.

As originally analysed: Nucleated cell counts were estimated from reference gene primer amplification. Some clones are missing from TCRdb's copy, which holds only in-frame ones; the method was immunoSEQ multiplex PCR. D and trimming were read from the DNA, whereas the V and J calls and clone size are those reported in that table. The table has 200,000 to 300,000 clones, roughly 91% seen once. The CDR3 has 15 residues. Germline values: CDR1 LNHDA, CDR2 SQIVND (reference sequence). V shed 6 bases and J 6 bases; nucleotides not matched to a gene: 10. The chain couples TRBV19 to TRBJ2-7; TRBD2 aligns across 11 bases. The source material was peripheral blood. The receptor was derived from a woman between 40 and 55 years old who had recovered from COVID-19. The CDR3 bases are TGTGCCAGTAGCCCCTCCCCGGGACTAGCGGCCGAGCAGTACTTC. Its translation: CASSPSPGLAAEQYF.